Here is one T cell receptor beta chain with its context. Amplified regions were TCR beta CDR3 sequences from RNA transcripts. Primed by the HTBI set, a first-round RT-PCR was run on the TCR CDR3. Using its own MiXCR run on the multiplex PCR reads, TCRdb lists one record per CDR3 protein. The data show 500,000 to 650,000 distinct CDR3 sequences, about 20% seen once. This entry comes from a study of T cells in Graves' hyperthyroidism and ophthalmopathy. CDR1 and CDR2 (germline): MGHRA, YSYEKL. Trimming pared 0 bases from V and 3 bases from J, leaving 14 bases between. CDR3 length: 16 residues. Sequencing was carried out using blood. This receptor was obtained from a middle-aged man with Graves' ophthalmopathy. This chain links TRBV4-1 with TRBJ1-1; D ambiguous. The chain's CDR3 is CASSQDRGSVDTEAFF. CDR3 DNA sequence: TGCGCCAGCAGCCAAGATAGAGGGTCCGTGGACACTGAAGCTTTCTTT.